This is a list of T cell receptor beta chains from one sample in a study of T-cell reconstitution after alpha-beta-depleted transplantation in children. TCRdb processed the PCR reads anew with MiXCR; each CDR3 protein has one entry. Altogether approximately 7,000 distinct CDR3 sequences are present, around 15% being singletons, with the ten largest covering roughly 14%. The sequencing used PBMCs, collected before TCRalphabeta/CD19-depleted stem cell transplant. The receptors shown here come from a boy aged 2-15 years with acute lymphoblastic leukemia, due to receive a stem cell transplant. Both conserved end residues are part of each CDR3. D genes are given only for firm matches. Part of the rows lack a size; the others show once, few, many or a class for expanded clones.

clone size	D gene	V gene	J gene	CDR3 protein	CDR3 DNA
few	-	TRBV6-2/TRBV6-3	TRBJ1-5	CASSYFPDSYQPQHF	TGTGCCAGCAGTTACTTCCCGGACAGTTATCAGCCCCAGCATTTT
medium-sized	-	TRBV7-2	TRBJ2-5	CASSLGAGTETQYF	TGTGCCAGCAGCTTAGGGGCGGGAACAGAGACCCAGTACTTC
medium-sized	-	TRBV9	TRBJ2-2	CASSVEAQAAVGELFF	TGTGCCAGCAGCGTAGAGGCACAGGCGGCGGTGGGGGAGCTGTTTTTT
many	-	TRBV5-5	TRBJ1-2	CASSLEVQSNYGYTF	TGTGCCAGCAGCTTGGAGGTACAGTCTAACTATGGCTACACCTTC
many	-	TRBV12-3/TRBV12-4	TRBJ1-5	CASSLGQTEKGQPQHF	TGTGCCAGCAGTTTAGGACAGACTGAAAAAGGTCAGCCCCAGCATTTT
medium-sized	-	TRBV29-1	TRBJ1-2	CSVGTPGGPYGYTF	TGCAGCGTTGGCACTCCCGGAGGTCCGTATGGCTACACCTTC
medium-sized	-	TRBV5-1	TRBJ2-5	CASSLGQETQYF	TGCGCCAGCAGCTTGGGCCAAGAGACCCAGTACTTC
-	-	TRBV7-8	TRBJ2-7	CASSPRKKAHYEQYF	TGTGCCAGCAGCCCGCGGAAAAAGGCCCACTACGAGCAGTACTTC
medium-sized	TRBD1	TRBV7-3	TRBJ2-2	CASSLTGLNGELFF	TGTGCCAGCAGCTTGACAGGGTTAAACGGGGAGCTGTTTTTT
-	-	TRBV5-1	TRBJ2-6	CASSLFSGANVLTF	TGCGCCAGCAGCCTCTTCTCTGGGGCCAACGTCCTGACTTTC
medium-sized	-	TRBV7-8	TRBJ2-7	CASSPLSRGPTYEQYF	TGTGCCAGCAGCCCCCTATCGAGGGGACCCACCTACGAGCAGTACTTC
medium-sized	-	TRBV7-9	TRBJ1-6	CASSLGSGREGSPLHF	TGTGCCAGCAGCTTAGGCTCCGGCAGGGAAGGGTCACCCCTCCACTTT
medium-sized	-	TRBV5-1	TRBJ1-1	CASSLETVFEAFF	TGCGCCAGCAGCTTGGAAACAGTTTTTGAAGCTTTCTTT
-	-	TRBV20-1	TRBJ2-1	CSARDDREISNEQFF	TGCAGTGCTAGAGATGACCGGGAGATAAGCAATGAGCAGTTCTTC
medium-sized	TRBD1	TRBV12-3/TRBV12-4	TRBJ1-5	CASRGQGNQPQHF	TGTGCCAGCAGGGGACAGGGCAATCAGCCCCAGCATTTT
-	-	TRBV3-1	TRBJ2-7	CASSQDRREQYF	TGTGCCAGCAGCCAAGATAGGAGGGAGCAGTACTTC
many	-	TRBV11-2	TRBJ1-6	CASRPNRVEVYNSPLHF	TGTGCCAGCAGGCCTAACAGGGTAGAGGTTTATAATTCACCCCTCCACTTT
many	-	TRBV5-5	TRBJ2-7	CASSLEQGAAYEQYF	TGTGCCAGCAGCTTGGAACAGGGAGCAGCCTACGAGCAGTACTTC
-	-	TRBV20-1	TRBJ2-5	CSARGHGGGETQYF	TGCAGTGCTAGGGGCCACGGGGGCGGGGAGACCCAGTACTTC
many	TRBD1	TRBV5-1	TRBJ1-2	CASRDRETNYGYTF	TGCGCCAGCAGGGACAGGGAAACTAACTATGGCTACACCTTC
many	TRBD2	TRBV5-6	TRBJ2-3	CASSLLAGGPSTDTQYF	TGTGCCAGCAGCTTACTAGCGGGGGGGCCTAGCACAGATACGCAGTATTTT
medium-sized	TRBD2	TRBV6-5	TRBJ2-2	CASSWGLAGGTGELFF	TGTGCCAGCAGTTGGGGGCTAGCGGGGGGCACCGGGGAGCTGTTTTTT
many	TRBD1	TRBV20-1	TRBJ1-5	CSARKGDRGYRGNQPQHF	TGCAGTGCTAGGAAGGGGGACAGGGGTTACCGCGGCAATCAGCCCCAGCATTTT
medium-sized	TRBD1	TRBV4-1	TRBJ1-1	CASSHGQGGTEAFF	TGCGCCAGCAGCCACGGACAGGGCGGAACTGAAGCTTTCTTT
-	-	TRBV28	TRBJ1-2	CASSPLRDLTRYGYTF	TGTGCCAGCAGTCCACTTAGGGACCTCACCCGGTATGGCTACACCTTC
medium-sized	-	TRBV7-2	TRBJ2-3	CASSLDLWADTQYF	TGTGCCAGCAGCTTAGACCTGTGGGCAGATACGCAGTATTTT
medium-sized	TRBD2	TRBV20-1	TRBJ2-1	CSARDAGGSYNEQFF	TGCAGTGCTAGAGATGCGGGGGGGTCCTACAATGAGCAGTTCTTC
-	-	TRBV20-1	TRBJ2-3	CSARWYLTDTQYF	TGCAGTGCTAGATGGTACCTCACAGATACGCAGTATTTT
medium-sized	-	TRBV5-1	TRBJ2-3	CASSFPLGTDTQYF	TGCGCCAGCAGCTTCCCCTTGGGCACAGATACGCAGTATTTT
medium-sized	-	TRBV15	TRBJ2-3	CATSRDADTQYF	TGTGCCACCAGCAGAGACGCAGATACGCAGTATTTT
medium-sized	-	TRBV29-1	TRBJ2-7	CSVARTGPYEQYF	TGCAGCGTCGCCCGTACCGGCCCCTACGAGCAGTACTTC
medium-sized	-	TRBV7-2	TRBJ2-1	CASSLPRRGPRHEQFF	TGTGCCAGCAGCTTACCCAGGAGGGGCCCCCGGCATGAGCAGTTCTTC